The T cell receptor (beta chain) under discussion was sequenced for a study of OX40 agonist ivuxolimab in advanced cancers. At the level of the study: Past anti-PD-1, anti-PD-L1 or anti-CTLA-4 therapy was accepted, and 40% had received some.

Study results and caveats: The study found among the lowest clonal expansion in partial responders at 0.1-3.0 mg/kg. Low levels of normalized T-cell clonal expansion also appeared in some nonresponders.

About this clone itself: Antigen specificity is unknown.

The V and J ends lost 4 bases and 5 bases respectively, with 8 bases between them. Germline V gives CDR1 MDHEN, CDR2 SYDVKM. CDR3 length: 12 residues. TCRdb keeps only in-frame clones here, not all; method: immunoSEQ multiplex PCR. The sample lists some 96,000 clones, about four fifths occurring once. The chain links TRBV28 to TRBJ1-2; D ambiguous. The input for sequencing was CD4+ or CD8+ T cells sorted from blood, taken in a trial of the OX40 agonist ivuxolimab. The receptor's source is an adult with an advanced solid tumor such as melanoma, head and neck, liver or kidney cancer. The CDR3 spells CASSSPGYGYTF. The DNA of the CDR3 is TGTGCCAGCAGTTCCCCCGGGTATGGCTACACCTTC.